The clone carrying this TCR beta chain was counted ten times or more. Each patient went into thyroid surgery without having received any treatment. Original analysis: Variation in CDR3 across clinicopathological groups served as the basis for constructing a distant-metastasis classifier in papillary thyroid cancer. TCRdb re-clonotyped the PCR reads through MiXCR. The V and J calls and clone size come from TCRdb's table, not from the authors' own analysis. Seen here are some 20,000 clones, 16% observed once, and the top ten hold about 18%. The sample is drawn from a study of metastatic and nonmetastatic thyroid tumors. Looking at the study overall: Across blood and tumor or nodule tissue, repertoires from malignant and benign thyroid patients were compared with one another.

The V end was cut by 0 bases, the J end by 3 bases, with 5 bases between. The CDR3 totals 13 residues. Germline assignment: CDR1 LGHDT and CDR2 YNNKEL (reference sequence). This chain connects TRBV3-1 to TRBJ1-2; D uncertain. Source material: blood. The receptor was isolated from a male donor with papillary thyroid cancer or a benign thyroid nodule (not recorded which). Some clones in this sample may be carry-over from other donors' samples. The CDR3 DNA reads TGTGCCAGCAGCCAAGAAGACGACTATGGCTACACCTTC. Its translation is CASSQEDDYGYTF.